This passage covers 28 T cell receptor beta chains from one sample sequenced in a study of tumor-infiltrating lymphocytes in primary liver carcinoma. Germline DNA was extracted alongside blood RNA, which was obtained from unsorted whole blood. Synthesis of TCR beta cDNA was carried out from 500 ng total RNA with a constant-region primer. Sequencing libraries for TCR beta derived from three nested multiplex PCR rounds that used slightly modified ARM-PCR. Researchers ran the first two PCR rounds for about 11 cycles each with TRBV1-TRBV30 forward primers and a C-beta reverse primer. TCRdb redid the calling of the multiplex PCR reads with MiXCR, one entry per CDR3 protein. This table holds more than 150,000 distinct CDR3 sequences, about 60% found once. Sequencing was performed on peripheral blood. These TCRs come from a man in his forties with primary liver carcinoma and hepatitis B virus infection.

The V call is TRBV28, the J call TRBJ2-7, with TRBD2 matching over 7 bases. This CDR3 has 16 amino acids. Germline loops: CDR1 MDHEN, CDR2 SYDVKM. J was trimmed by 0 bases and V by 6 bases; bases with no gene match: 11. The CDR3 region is CASSWTSGKSSYEQYF. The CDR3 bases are TGTGCCAGCAGCTGGACAAGCGGGAAGAGCTCCTACGAGCAGTACTTC.

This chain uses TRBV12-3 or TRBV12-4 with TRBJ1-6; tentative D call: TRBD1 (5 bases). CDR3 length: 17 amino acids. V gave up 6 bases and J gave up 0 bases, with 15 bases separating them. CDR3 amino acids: CASSRVAGSSYNSPLHF. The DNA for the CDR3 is TGTGCCAGCAGCAGGGTGGCGGGGAGCTCCTATAATTCACCCCTCCACTTT.

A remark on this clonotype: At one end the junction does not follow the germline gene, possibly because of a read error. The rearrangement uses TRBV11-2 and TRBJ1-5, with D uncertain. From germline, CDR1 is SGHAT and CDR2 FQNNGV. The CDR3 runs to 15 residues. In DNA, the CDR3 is TGTGCCAGCAGCTTAGGGATTCAAAGCAATCGGCCCCAGCATTTT. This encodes CASSLGIQSNRPQHF.

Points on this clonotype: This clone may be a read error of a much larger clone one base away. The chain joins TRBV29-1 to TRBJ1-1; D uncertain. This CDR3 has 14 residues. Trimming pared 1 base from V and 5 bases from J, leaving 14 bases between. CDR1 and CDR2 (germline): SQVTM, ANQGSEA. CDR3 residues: CSVEGPQLWTEAFF. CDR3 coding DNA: TGCAGCGTTGAAGGCCCTCAACTGTGGACTGAAGCTTTCTTT.

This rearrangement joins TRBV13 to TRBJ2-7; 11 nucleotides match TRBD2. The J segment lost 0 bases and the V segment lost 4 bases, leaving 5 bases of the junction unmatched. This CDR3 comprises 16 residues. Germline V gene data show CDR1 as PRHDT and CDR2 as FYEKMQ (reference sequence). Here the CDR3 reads CASSSAGTSGSYEQYF. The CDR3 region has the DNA TGTGCCAGCAGCTCAGCAGGGACTAGCGGCTCCTACGAGCAGTACTTC.

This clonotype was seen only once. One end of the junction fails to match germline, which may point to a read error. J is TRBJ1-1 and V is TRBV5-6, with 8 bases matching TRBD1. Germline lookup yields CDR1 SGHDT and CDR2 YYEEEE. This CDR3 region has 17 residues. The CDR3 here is CASSLVSARGPYTEAFF. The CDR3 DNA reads TGTGCCAGCAGTTTGGTGTCGGCCAGGGGGCCTTACACTGAAGCTTTCTTT.

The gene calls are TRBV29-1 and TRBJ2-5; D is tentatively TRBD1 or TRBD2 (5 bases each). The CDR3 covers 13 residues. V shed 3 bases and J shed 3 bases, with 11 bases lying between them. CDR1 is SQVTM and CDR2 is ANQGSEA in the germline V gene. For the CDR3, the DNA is TGCAGCGTTGAGGGGGTGCGGGAAGAGACCCAGTACTTC. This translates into CSVEGVREETQYF.

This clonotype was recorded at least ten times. CDR3 loop: CASIRDTNTGELFF. CDR3 DNA: TGTGCCAGCATCCGGGACACGAACACCGGGGAGCTGTTTTTT. This chain uses TRBV11-2 with TRBJ2-2; TRBD1 might be the D (6 bases). The V and J ends lost 7 bases and 0 bases respectively, with 9 bases between them. CDR3 length equals 14 residues. Germline V gene data show CDR1 as SGHAT and CDR2 as FQNNGV.

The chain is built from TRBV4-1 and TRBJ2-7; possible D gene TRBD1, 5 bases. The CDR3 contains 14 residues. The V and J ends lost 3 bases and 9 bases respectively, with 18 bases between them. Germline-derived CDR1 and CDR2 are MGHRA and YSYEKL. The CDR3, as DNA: TGCGCCAGCAGCCAGGAGCGACAGCTCGACGGGCAGTACTTC. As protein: CASSQERQLDGQYF.

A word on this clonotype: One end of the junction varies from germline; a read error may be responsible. The CDR3 DNA reads TGTGCCAGCAGTTACCCCCCGGGCCAGAGCTCCTACGAGCAATACTTC. Its protein product is CASSYPPGQSSYEQYF. The genes are TRBV6-6 and TRBJ2-7; D unclear. The V gene's germline CDR1 is MNHNY and CDR2 SVGAGI (reference sequence). This CDR3 contains 16 residues.

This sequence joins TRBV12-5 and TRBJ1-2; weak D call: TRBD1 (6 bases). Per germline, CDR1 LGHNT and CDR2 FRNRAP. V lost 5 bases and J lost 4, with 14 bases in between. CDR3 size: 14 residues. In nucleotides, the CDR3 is TGTGCTAGTGGTCGGGACAATCTAATCTATGGCTACACCTTC. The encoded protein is CASGRDNLIYGYTF.

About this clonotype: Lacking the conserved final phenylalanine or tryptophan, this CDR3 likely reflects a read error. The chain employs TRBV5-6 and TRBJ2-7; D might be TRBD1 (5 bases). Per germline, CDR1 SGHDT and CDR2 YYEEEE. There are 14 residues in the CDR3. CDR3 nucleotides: TGTGCGAGCAGCTTCACGACAGACTCCTACGAGCAGTACTTA. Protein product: CASSFTTDSYEQYL.

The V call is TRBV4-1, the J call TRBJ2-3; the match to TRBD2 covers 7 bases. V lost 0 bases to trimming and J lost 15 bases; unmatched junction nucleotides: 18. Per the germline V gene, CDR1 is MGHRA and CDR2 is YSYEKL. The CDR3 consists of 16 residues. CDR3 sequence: CASSQDGGRAGDMQYF. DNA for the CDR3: TGCGCCAGCAGCCAAGATGGAGGGAGGGCCGGTGATATGCAATATTTT.

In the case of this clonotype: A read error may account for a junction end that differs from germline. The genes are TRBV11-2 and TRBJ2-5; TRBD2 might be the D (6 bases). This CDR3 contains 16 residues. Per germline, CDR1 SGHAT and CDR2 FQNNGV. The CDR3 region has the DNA TGTGCTAGCAGCCAAGGGCGGGGTAGAGTGCAAGAGACCCAGTACTTC. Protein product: CASSQGRGRVQETQYF.

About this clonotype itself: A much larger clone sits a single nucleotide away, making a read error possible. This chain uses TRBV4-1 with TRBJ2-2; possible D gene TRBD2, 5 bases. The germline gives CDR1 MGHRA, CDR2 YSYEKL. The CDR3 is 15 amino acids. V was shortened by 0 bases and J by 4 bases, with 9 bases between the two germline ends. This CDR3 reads CASSQDHGSTGELFF. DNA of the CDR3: TGCGCCAGCAGCCAAGATCATGGGAGCACCGGGGAGCTGTTTTTT.

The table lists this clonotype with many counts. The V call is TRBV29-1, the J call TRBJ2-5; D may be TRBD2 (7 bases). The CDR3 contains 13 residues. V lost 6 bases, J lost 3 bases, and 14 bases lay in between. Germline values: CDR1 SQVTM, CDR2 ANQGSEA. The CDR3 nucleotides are TGCAGCGTAAGGGGGGGAGGCGAAGAGACCCAGTACTTC. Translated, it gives CSVRGGGEETQYF.

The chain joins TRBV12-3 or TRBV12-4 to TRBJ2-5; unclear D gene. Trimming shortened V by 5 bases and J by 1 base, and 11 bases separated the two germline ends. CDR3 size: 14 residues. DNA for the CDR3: TGTGCCAGCAGTCTCTCATGGTCCCAAGAGACCCAGTACTTC. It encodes CASSLSWSQETQYF.

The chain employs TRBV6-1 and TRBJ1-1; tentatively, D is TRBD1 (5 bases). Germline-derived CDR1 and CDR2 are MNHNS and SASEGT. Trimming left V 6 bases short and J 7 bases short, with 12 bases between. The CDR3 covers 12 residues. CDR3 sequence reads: CASRGRVFEAFF. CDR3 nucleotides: TGTGCCAGCAGGGGCAGGGTCTTTGAAGCTTTCTTT.

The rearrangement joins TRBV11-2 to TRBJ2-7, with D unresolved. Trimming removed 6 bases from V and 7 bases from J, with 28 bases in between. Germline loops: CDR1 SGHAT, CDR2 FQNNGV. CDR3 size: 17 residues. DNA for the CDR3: TGTGCCAGCAGTCCCGCCTTTTATGTCCTGCAGGTCAGGGAGCAGTACTTC. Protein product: CASSPAFYVLQVREQYF.

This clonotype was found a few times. CDR3 nucleotide sequence: TGTGCCAGCAGCCAAACAGGGGAGACCCAGTACTTC. Residues: CASSQTGETQYF. The J gene is TRBJ2-5, the V gene TRBV5-6, with a weak D call TRBD1 (6 bases). This CDR3 region has 12 residues. V gave up 4 bases and J gave up 5 bases, with 9 bases separating them. Per germline, CDR1 SGHDT and CDR2 YYEEEE.

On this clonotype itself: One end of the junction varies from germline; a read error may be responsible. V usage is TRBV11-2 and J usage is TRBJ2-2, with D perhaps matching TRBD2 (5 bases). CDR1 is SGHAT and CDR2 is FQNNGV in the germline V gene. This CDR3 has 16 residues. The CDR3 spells CASSAPVQTNTGELLF. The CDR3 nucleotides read TGTGCCAGCAGTGCCCCGGTACAAACAAACACCGGGGAGCTGCTTTTT.

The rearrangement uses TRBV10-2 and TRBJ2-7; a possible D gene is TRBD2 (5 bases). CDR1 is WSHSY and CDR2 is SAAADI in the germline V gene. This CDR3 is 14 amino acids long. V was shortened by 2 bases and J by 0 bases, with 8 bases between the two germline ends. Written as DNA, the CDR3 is TGCGCCAGCAGTGAGGGACTCGCCTCCTACGAGCAGTACTTC. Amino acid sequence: CASSEGLASYEQYF.

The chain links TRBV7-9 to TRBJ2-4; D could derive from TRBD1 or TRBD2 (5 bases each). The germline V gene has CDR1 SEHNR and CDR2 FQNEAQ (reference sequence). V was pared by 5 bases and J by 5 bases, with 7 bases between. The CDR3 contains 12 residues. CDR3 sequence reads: CASSRDENIQYF. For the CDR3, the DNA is TGTGCCAGCAGCCGGGACGAAAACATTCAGTACTTC.

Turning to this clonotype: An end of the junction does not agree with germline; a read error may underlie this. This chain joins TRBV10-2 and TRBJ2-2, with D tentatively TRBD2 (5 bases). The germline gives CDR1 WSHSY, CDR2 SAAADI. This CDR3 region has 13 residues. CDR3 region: CACRFSFAGELFF. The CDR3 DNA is TGCGCCTGCCGGTTTAGTTTCGCCGGGGAGCTATTTTTT.

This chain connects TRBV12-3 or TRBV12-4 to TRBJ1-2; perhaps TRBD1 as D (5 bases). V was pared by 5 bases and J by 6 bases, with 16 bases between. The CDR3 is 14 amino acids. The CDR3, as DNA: TGTGCCAGCAGTCCTTCGGGACTGCGCCATGGCTACACCTTC. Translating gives CASSPSGLRHGYTF.

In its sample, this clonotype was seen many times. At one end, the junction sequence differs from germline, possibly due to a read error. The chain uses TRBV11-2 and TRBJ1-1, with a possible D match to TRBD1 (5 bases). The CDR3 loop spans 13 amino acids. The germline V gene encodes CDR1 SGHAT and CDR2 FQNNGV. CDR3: CASSIWTNIEAFF. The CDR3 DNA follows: TGTGCCAGCAGCATATGGACAAACATTGAAGCTTTCTTT.

DNA for the CDR3: TGCAGCGTGCAAACAGGGAGTCCTAATGAAAAACTGTTTTTT. The encoded protein is CSVQTGSPNEKLFF. The V gene is TRBV29-1, the J gene TRBJ1-4; a weak D match, TRBD1 (6 bases). Germline V lookup: CDR1 SQVTM, CDR2 ANQGSEA. V lost 6 bases and J lost 3, with 14 bases in between. The CDR3 is 14 amino acids.

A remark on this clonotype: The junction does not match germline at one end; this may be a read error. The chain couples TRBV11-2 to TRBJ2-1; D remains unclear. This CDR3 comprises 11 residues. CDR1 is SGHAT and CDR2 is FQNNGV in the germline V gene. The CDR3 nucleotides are TGTGTCAGCAGCTTACACTATGAGCAGTTCTTC. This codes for CVSSLHYEQFF. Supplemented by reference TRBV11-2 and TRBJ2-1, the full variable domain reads EAGVAQSPRYKIIEKRQSVAFWCNPISGHATLYWYQQILGQGPKLLIQFQNNGVVDDSQLPKDRFSAERLKGVDSTLKIQPAKLEDSAVYLCVSSLHYEQFFGPGTRLTVL.